This T cell receptor beta chain was recovered during a study of T cells in Graves' hyperthyroidism and ophthalmopathy. V was trimmed by 5 bases and J by 4 bases, leaving 15 bases between them. The CDR3 covers 15 residues. Germline V gene data show CDR1 as SGHNT and CDR2 as YENEEA. This clonotype was counted at least ten times. RNA transcripts gave rise to amplified TCR beta CDR3 regions. A set of HTBI primers served as the primers for a first-round RT-PCR of the TCR CDR3. Each CDR3 protein gets one entry after TCRdb re-called the multiplex PCR reads with MiXCR. This table has roughly 750,000 distinct CDR3 sequences, around 15% appearing once.

The chain carries TRBV11-3 and TRBJ2-1, with D possibly TRBD1 on 6 matching bases. This clonotype was sampled from a man aged 18-30 years with Graves' hyperthyroidism. The material sequenced was blood. As DNA, the CDR3 is TGTGCCAGCAGCCCCCAGGGGAGCCGGTACAATGAGCAGTTCTTC. Protein: CASSPQGSRYNEQFF. Full variable domain (remainder filled in from reference TRBV11-3 and TRBJ2-1): EAGVVQSPRYKIIEKKQPVAFWCNPISGHNTLYWYLQNLGQGPELLIRYENEEAVDDSQLPKDRFSAERLKGVDSTLKIQPAELGDSAVYLCASSPQGSRYNEQFFGPGTRLTVL.